Presented here are 13 T cell receptor beta chains from one specimen sequenced in a study of a mutant IDH1 vaccine in newly diagnosed glioma (dated by TCRdb to 2020 to 2023). Explained via the paper, the time point label denotes: week 47, end of study. A 20-mer mutant IDH1 peptide at 300 micrograms in Montanide made up each vaccine dose, which was injected subcutaneously together with topical imiquimod. The antigens of these receptors remain unknown. Libraries were prepared through the immunoSEQ multiplex PCR assay. Held by TCRdb, this immuneACCESS table contains in-frame sequences only and omits some clones. Under half of the omission traces to an unresolved V gene where checked; the cause of the rest is unknown. The sample table contains about 94,000 clones; only one count was recorded for over 85% of them. Approximately 0.8% of the sample is taken by the ten largest. The sample in question was PBMCs, obtained from a glioma patient whose treatment included an IDH1 peptide vaccine. These receptors originate from a woman in her 50s with glioma.

The V gene is TRBV25-1, the J gene TRBJ1-1; TRBD1 is a possible D gene (5 bases). Germline assignment: CDR1 MGHDK and CDR2 SYGVNS. V was clipped by 4 bases and J by 4 bases, with 10 bases between them. This CDR3 is built from 13 residues. The CDR3 is CASSAGRITEAFF. The CDR3 DNA sequence: TGTGCCAGCAGTGCGGGACGTATCACTGAAGCTTTCTTT. Looking up the rest from reference TRBV25-1 and TRBJ1-1 gives the full variable domain: EADIYQTPRYLVIGTGKKITLECSQTMGHDKMYWYQQDPGMELHLIHYSYGVNSTEKGDLSSESTVSRIRTEHFPLTLESARPSHTSQYLCASSAGRITEAFFGQGTRLTVV.

V usage is TRBV6-5 and J usage is TRBJ1-1; no clear D gene. The CDR3 contains 14 residues. Trimming took 5 bases from V and 0 from J, leaving 10 bases between them. CDR1 is MNHEY and CDR2 is SVGAGI in the germline V gene. The CDR3 DNA reads as TGTGCCAGCAGTCCGCGACAAGTGAACACTGAAGCTTTCTTT. Translation gives CASSPRQVNTEAFF.

This chain joins TRBV18 and TRBJ1-4; 7 bases line up with TRBD1. Germline lookup yields CDR1 KGHSH and CDR2 LQKENI. CDR3 length: 17 residues. The trim removed 3 bases at V and 4 bases at J, leaving 11 bases unmatched. CDR3 nucleotides: TGTGCCAGCTCACCGCCACAGGGGACACTTCATAATGAAAAACTGTTTTTT. Residues: CASSPPQGTLHNEKLFF.

The V and J genes are TRBV28 and TRBJ1-5, with 8 bases aligning to TRBD1. This CDR3 is 16 amino acids long. With 5 bases clipped from V and 1 base from J, the junction kept 7 bases outside the gene matches. The germline V gene has CDR1 MDHEN and CDR2 SYDVKM. The CDR3 loop reads CASSPRTGTSNQPQHF. The CDR3 bases are TGTGCCAGCAGTCCGCGGACAGGGACAAGCAATCAGCCCCAGCATTTT.

The rearrangement joins TRBV28 to TRBJ2-1; TRBD1 agrees at 10 bases. CDR1 is MDHEN, CDR2 SYDVKM, per germline. The J segment lost 10 bases and the V segment lost 7 bases, leaving 13 bases of the junction unmatched. CDR3 length equals 15 residues. The CDR3 nucleotides are TGTGCCAGCACCCTTGGGGACAGGGGTTCCGGGGAGCAGTTCTTC. Amino acid sequence: CASTLGDRGSGEQFF.

The chain has TRBV6-4 and TRBJ2-3, with 13 bases fitting TRBD2. The length of the CDR3 is 16 residues. Per germline, CDR1 MRHNA and CDR2 SNTAGT. With 3 bases clipped from V and 4 bases from J, the junction kept 4 bases outside the gene matches. CDR3 region: CASSETSGRVADTQYF. The CDR3 coding sequence is TGTGCCAGCAGTGAAACTAGCGGGAGGGTAGCAGATACGCAGTATTTT.

CDR3 in amino acids: CASSPGDSRTQYF. The CDR3 DNA follows: TGTGCCAGCTCACCGGGGGACAGCCGAACGCAGTATTTT. The chain uses TRBV18 and TRBJ2-3; 7 nucleotides match TRBD1. In germline, CDR1 is KGHSH, CDR2 LQKENI. The CDR3 extends over 13 amino acids. Germline trimming cut 3 bases from V and 9 bases from J; bases unmatched to any gene: 6.

The rearrangement joins TRBV29-1 to TRBJ2-5; possibly TRBD1 for D (6 bases). The V end was cut by 1 base, the J end by 1 base, with 10 bases between. In germline, CDR1 is SQVTM, CDR2 ANQGSEA. The CDR3 length is 14 residues. In DNA, the CDR3 is TGCAGCGTTGAAGCCTCGGACAGCCAAGAGACCCAGTACTTC. Translating it yields CSVEASDSQETQYF.

The chain carries TRBV5-1 and TRBJ1-5; D unresolved. V shed 5 bases and J shed 3 bases, with 9 bases lying between them. The CDR3 sequence is 13 residues long. The germline gives CDR1 SGHRS, CDR2 YFSETQ. This CDR3 is CASRDGDNQPQHF. As DNA, the CDR3 is TGCGCCAGCAGGGATGGTGACAATCAGCCCCAGCATTTT.

J is TRBJ1-2 and V is TRBV9; D uncertain. V lost 0 bases and J lost 2, with 8 bases in between. The CDR3 spans 14 residues. CDR1 SGDLS and CDR2 YYNGEE come from the germline V gene. CDR3 loop: CASSVEAGNYGYTF. In DNA, the CDR3 is TGTGCCAGCAGCGTAGAGGCGGGGAACTATGGCTACACCTTC.

J is TRBJ2-7 and V is TRBV4-1, with D perhaps being TRBD1 or TRBD2 (5 bases each). The V end lost 4 bases, the J end lost 5 bases, and 9 bases lay between the germline ends. In germline, CDR1 is MGHRA, CDR2 YSYEKL. The CDR3 runs 12 residues. This CDR3 is CASSPGPDEQYF. The CDR3 nucleotides read TGCGCCAGCAGCCCGGGACCGGACGAGCAGTACTTC.

This chain uses TRBV2 with TRBJ2-7; possibly TRBD2 for D (6 bases). Germline CDR1 is SNHLY and CDR2 is FYNNEI. V was clipped by 6 bases and J by 4 bases, with 13 bases between them. This CDR3 is 13 amino acids long. The CDR3: CASSAGPGYEQYF. The CDR3 DNA reads TGTGCCAGCAGCGCGGGACCAGGGTACGAGCAGTACTTC. Drawing the rest from reference TRBV2 and TRBJ2-7, the complete variable domain is EPEVTQTPSHQVTQMGQEVILRCVPISNHLYFYWYRQILGQKVEFLVSFYNNEISEKSEIFDDQFSVERPDGSNFTLKIRSTKLEDSAMYFCASSAGPGYEQYFGPGTRLTVT.

V gene TRBV9 combines with J gene TRBJ1-2; unclear D gene. The V gene lost 0 bases and the J gene lost 8 bases, with 11 bases spanning the gap. CDR3 length equals 13 residues. The germline V gene encodes CDR1 SGDLS and CDR2 YYNGEE. CDR3 DNA sequence: TGTGCCAGCAGCGTAGATCTGGGTTGGGGCTACACCTTC. Residues: CASSVDLGWGYTF.